The next 26 T cell receptor beta chains were all read from a single sample in a study of OX40 agonist ivuxolimab in advanced cancers. Clones were read by immunoSEQ multiplex PCR, and TCRdb kept only the in-frame ones, dropping some. The sample includes approximately 50,000 clones, about 93% of them seen just once. The starting material was CD4+ or CD8+ T cells sorted from blood, obtained in a trial of the OX40 agonist ivuxolimab. The source of these receptors is an adult with an advanced solid tumor such as melanoma, head and neck, liver or kidney cancer.

The chain couples TRBV2 to TRBJ2-2; 7 nucleotides align to TRBD2. Looked up from germline, CDR1 is SNHLY and CDR2 is FYNNEI. The J segment lost 5 bases and the V segment lost 2 bases, leaving 11 bases of the junction unmatched. This CDR3 is built from 17 residues. CDR3 sequence reads: CASSEMGEGRKTGELFF. CDR3 nucleotides: TGTGCCAGCAGTGAAATGGGGGAGGGCCGAAAGACCGGGGAGCTGTTTTTT.

The rearrangement uses TRBV29-1 and TRBJ2-2; 14 positions match TRBD2. With 7 bases clipped from V and 0 bases from J, the junction kept 4 bases outside the gene matches. Germline V gene sequence: CDR1 SQVTM, CDR2 ANQGSEA. This CDR3 is 16 amino acids long. The CDR3 DNA reads as TGCAGCGACCGACTAGCGGGAGGGCCGAACACCGGGGAGCTGTTTTTT. Its translation: CSDRLAGGPNTGELFF.

This chain joins TRBV28 and TRBJ2-5; 12 bases map to TRBD2. This CDR3 is 17 amino acids long. The V and J ends lost 3 bases and 5 bases, in that order; junction bases with no gene match: 10. CDR1 and CDR2 from the germline V gene are MDHEN and SYDVKM. This CDR3 reads CASSLVTSGSAWETQYF. The CDR3 DNA reads as TGTGCCAGCAGTTTGGTGACTAGCGGGAGCGCCTGGGAGACCCAGTACTTC.

In nucleotides, the CDR3 is TGTGCCAGCAGCGAGGACAGGCCTACCTATGGCTACACCTTC. This translates into CASSEDRPTYGYTF. The chain carries TRBV28 and TRBJ1-2, with TRBD1 matching over 7 bases. Germline CDR1 reads MDHEN; CDR2 reads SYDVKM. V lost 6 bases and J lost 4; bases outside the gene matches: 8. CDR3 length: 14 residues.

This chain joins TRBV30 and TRBJ1-2, with D tentatively TRBD1 (5 bases). CDR3 size: 12 residues. V lost 8 bases and J lost 4, with 14 bases in between. Germline assignment: CDR1 GTSNPN and CDR2 SVGIG (reference sequence). The CDR3 DNA reads as TGTGCCGGAATAGGCAGGGTCTATGGCTACACCTTC. This encodes CAGIGRVYGYTF.

The CDR3 coding sequence is TGTGCCAGCAGGGACCATCTAGCGGGACCCTCCTACGAGCAGTACTTC. This translates into CASRDHLAGPSYEQYF. The chain has TRBV2 and TRBJ2-7; TRBD2 aligns across 9 bases. Germline V gene lookup returns CDR1 SNHLY and CDR2 FYNNEI. V lost 6 bases, J lost 0 bases, and 9 bases stayed unmatched. The CDR3 has 16 residues.

This chain links TRBV2 with TRBJ1-5; the D is unclear. The V gene's germline CDR1 is SNHLY and CDR2 FYNNEI. V was trimmed by 2 bases and J by 0 bases, leaving 5 bases between them. The CDR3 extends over 14 amino acids. The CDR3 nucleotides read TGTGCCAGCAGTGAAAGTTATAGCAATCAGCCCCAGCATTTT. Translation: CASSESYSNQPQHF.

The chain employs TRBV28 and TRBJ2-7; D gene uncertain. This CDR3 spans 13 amino acids. V gave up 7 bases and J gave up 3 bases, with 13 bases separating them. In germline, CDR1 is MDHEN, CDR2 SYDVKM. The CDR3 is CASIGSANYEQYF. The CDR3 coding sequence is TGTGCCAGCATCGGCAGTGCAAACTACGAGCAGTACTTC.

This clone was seen only a few times. The V call is TRBV9, the J call TRBJ2-7; TRBD1 matches 10 bases. This CDR3 has 15 residues. Germline V gene lookup returns CDR1 SGDLS and CDR2 YYNGEE. Germline trimming cut 5 bases from V and 4 bases from J; bases unmatched to any gene: 9. The CDR3 coding sequence is TGTGCCAGCAGTCCTCTGGGACAGGGGTGGTACGAGCAGTACTTC. This gives the protein CASSPLGQGWYEQYF.

The chain links TRBV28 to TRBJ2-5; 8 bases are shared with TRBD2. Germline CDR1 is MDHEN and CDR2 is SYDVKM. V was pared by 5 bases and J by 4 bases, with 9 bases of the junction left unmatched. The CDR3 covers 15 residues. The CDR3 sequence is CASSARAGVAETQYF. The CDR3 nucleotides are TGTGCCAGCAGTGCCAGAGCGGGAGTCGCAGAGACCCAGTACTTC.

J is TRBJ2-7 and V is TRBV7-2, with D perhaps matching TRBD1 (7 bases). Trimming left V 1 base short and J 5 bases short, with 12 bases between. The germline CDR1 and CDR2 sequences are SGHTA and FQGNSA. This CDR3 region has 14 residues. In DNA form, the CDR3 reads TGTGCCAGCAGCTTAGTGGTCAGGGGGGACGAGCAGTACTTC. Its protein is CASSLVVRGDEQYF.

The chain recombines TRBV27 with TRBJ2-7, with 8 bases matching TRBD1. Per germline, CDR1 MNHEY and CDR2 SMNVEV (reference sequence). Losses at the gene ends were 5 bases for V and 7 bases for J; bases not matched to a gene: 13. This CDR3 comprises 15 residues. Here the CDR3 DNA reads TGTGCCAGCAGTGCTGACAGGGGACCTGCAGGGGAGCAGTACTTC. Its protein is CASSADRGPAGEQYF.

V and J are TRBV9 and TRBJ2-6; D remains unclear. The CDR3 runs 16 residues. Germline CDR1 SGDLS, CDR2 YYNGEE. The V and J ends lost 0 bases and 0 bases respectively, with 7 bases between them. CDR3 coding DNA: TGTGCCAGCAGCGTAGGGATAGACTCTGGGGCCAACGTCCTGACTTTC. Amino acid sequence: CASSVGIDSGANVLTF.

The chain carries TRBV6-5 and TRBJ2-5; D is possibly TRBD2 (5 bases). The CDR3 is made up of 10 amino acids. V was trimmed by 8 bases and J by 4 bases, leaving 5 bases between them. Germline V gene data show CDR1 as MNHEY and CDR2 as SVGAGI. CDR3 amino acids: CASAGETQYF. CDR3 DNA sequence: TGTGCCAGCGCGGGAGAGACCCAGTACTTC.

The chain employs TRBV21-1 and TRBJ2-1; the table's D call, TRBD2, was not checked against the DNA. TRBV21-1 has pseudogene status. The length of the CDR3 is 16 residues. Here the CDR3 reads CASSKDTSGRRNEQFF. The CDR3, as DNA: TGTGCCAGCAGCAAAGACACTAGCGGGAGGAGAAATGAGCAGTTCTTC.

This chain uses TRBV13 with TRBJ2-1, with 9 bases fitting TRBD1. Germline-derived CDR1 and CDR2 are PRHDT and FYEKMQ (reference sequence). This CDR3 is built from 13 residues. After removal of 6 bases from V and 8 bases from J, the junction contained 5 bases not matched to a gene. The CDR3 protein is CASSNRGRDEQFF. For the CDR3, the DNA is TGTGCCAGCAGTAACAGGGGGCGTGATGAGCAGTTCTTC.

The V call is TRBV19, the J call TRBJ2-1, with D unresolved. The CDR3 contains 14 residues. Germline assignment: CDR1 LNHDA and CDR2 SQIVND (reference sequence). With 3 bases removed from V and 4 bases from J, the gap between germline ends came to 10 bases. DNA for the CDR3: TGTGCCAGTAGTATGAGAACGGAGTACAATGAGCAGTTCTTC. It is translated as CASSMRTEYNEQFF. Together with reference TRBV19 and TRBJ2-1, the CDR3 gives the full variable domain: DGGITQSPKYLFRKEGQNVTLSCEQNLNHDAMYWYRQDPGQGLRLIYYSQIVNDFQKGDIAEGYSVSREKKESFPLTVTSAQKNPTAFYLCASSMRTEYNEQFFGPGTRLTVL.

This sequence joins TRBV7-9 and TRBJ2-7, with 7 bases aligning to TRBD2. CDR3 length: 14 amino acids. CDR1 and CDR2 (germline): SEHNR, FQNEAQ (reference sequence). Unmatched junction bases numbered 4, after V lost 1 base and J lost 4 bases. CDR3 nucleotides: TGTGCCAGCAGCTTAGTTGGTAGCGGGTACGAGCAGTACTTC. As protein: CASSLVGSGYEQYF.

The chain has TRBV4-3 and TRBJ1-1; the D is unclear. The V and J ends lost 6 bases and 7 bases respectively, with 9 bases between them. The CDR3 covers 11 residues. Per the germline V gene, CDR1 is LGHNA and CDR2 is YSLEER. The CDR3 nucleotides are TGCGCCAGCAGATCGGGCTTTGAAGCTTTCTTT. It yields the protein CASRSGFEAFF.

This clone showed up just a few times. The rearrangement links TRBV4-3 to TRBJ1-3, with 8 nucleotides matching TRBD1. The CDR3 extends over 17 amino acids. Germline V gene data show CDR1 as LGHNA and CDR2 as YSLEER. V shed 0 bases and J 4 bases; nucleotides not matched to a gene: 8. CDR3 amino acids: CASSQDLVQGAGNTIYF. For the CDR3, the DNA is TGCGCCAGCAGCCAAGATCTTGTGCAGGGGGCGGGAAACACCATATATTTT.

The gene calls are TRBV9 and TRBJ1-1, with a possible D match to TRBD1 (5 bases). The V gene's germline CDR1 is SGDLS and CDR2 YYNGEE. The CDR3 totals 14 residues. Trimming removed 0 bases from V and 4 bases from J, with 10 bases in between. The CDR3 nucleotides are TGTGCCAGCAGCGTAGGTTCAGGGCCCACTGAAGCTTTCTTT. This gives the protein CASSVGSGPTEAFF.

The chain joins TRBV7-2 to TRBJ2-7; D is uncertain. Germline values: CDR1 SGHTA, CDR2 FQGNSA. The V end was cut by 3 bases, the J end by 0 bases, with 9 bases between. CDR3 size: 14 residues. The CDR3 protein is CASSFGDYSYEQYF. In nucleotides, the CDR3 is TGTGCCAGCAGCTTTGGGGATTACTCCTACGAGCAGTACTTC.

The rearrangement uses TRBV11-2 and TRBJ2-7, with D unclear. The CDR3 loop spans 13 amino acids. CDR1 SGHAT and CDR2 FQNNGV come from the germline V gene. V lost 1 base to trimming and J lost 4 bases, with 8 bases between them. CDR3 in amino acids: CASSLGFLYEQYF. The CDR3 DNA is TGTGCCAGCAGCTTAGGTTTTTTGTACGAGCAGTACTTC. The variable domain in full, with the rest retrieved from reference TRBV11-2 and TRBJ2-7, is EAGVAQSPRYKIIEKRQSVAFWCNPISGHATLYWYQQILGQGPKLLIQFQNNGVVDDSQLPKDRFSAERLKGVDSTLKIQPAKLEDSAVYLCASSLGFLYEQYFGPGTRLTVT.

The V gene is TRBV19, the J gene TRBJ2-1, with D hard to call. Germline loops: CDR1 LNHDA, CDR2 SQIVND (reference sequence). This CDR3 has 15 residues. V lost 3 bases and J 4 bases, leaving 13 bases between the germline ends. CDR3 residues: CASSISAVVYNEQFF. The CDR3 DNA reads TGTGCCAGTAGTATTTCCGCGGTAGTATACAATGAGCAGTTCTTC.

This rearrangement joins TRBV19 to TRBJ2-4; D is perhaps TRBD1 or TRBD2 (6 bases each). The V gene lost 7 bases and the J gene lost 3 bases, with 19 bases spanning the gap. The CDR3 covers 16 residues. Per the germline V gene, CDR1 is LNHDA and CDR2 is SQIVND (reference sequence). DNA for the CDR3: TGTGCCAGTATGGAGGTCGCAGGGGACTTCAAAAACATTCAGTACTTC. Translation gives CASMEVAGDFKNIQYF.

The chain has TRBV19 and TRBJ1-1; the D is unclear. CDR3 length: 10 residues. Looked up from germline, CDR1 is LNHDA and CDR2 is SQIVND (reference sequence). Deletions cut 8 bases from V and 6 bases from J, with 7 bases between. In nucleotides, the CDR3 is TGTGCCAGTCGAGCGGCTGAAGCTTTCTTT. Protein product: CASRAAEAFF.